This TCR beta chain came from a study of T cells in Graves' hyperthyroidism and ophthalmopathy. Ten or more counts support this clonotype. Patients with ophthalmopathy all had a Clinical Activity Score of at least 3, a NOSPECS grade of at least 4 and duration under 3 months. Germline V gives CDR1 SGHAT, CDR2 FQDESV (reference sequence). Trimming stripped 1 base from V and 7 bases from J, with 11 bases between. This CDR3 spans 15 amino acids. Researchers took RNA transcripts and amplified the TCR beta CDR3 regions from them. TCR CDR3 regions were first amplified by RT-PCR with HTBI primers. TCRdb passed the multiplex PCR reads through MiXCR, listing each CDR3 protein once. The sample yields hundreds of thousands of distinct CDR3 sequences, 22% seen once.

This chain links TRBV11-1 with TRBJ1-6; D is unresolved. This receptor was obtained from a man aged 25-45 years with Graves' ophthalmopathy. The sequenced sample was blood. The CDR3 region is CASSLDGRMNSPLHF. The CDR3 bases are TGTGCCAGCAGCTTAGACGGGAGGATGAATTCACCCCTCCACTTT.